Reported below is one T cell receptor (beta chain). Its antigen is unknown. This entry is derived from a study of cytomegalovirus exposure and HLA in healthy donors. General study findings and limits: Later, TCR association rates were found to vary by HLA locus, highest for DRB1 and lowest for HLA-C. TCR beta sequences reportedly predicted most subjects' HLA-A and HLA-B alleles accurately.

A multiplex PCR was run with 60 Vbeta primers and 13 Jbeta primers. Generated by immunoSEQ multiplex PCR, the TCRdb table keeps only in-frame clones and is missing some. The data contain about 88,000 clones, approximately 90% of them seen just once; the ten biggest clones take up about 2.5%. This clonotype was sampled from a young man in good health and CMV-seronegative. The sequenced sample was PBMCs.

This CDR3 is CASSLRQAPDEKLFF. The DNA of the CDR3 is TGTGCCAGCAGCTTGAGGCAGGCCCCTGATGAAAAACTGTTTTTT. The chain combines TRBV5-6 with TRBJ1-4; D gene ambiguous. Germline CDR1 and CDR2: SGHDT and YYEEEE. The V gene lost 1 base and the J gene lost 6 bases, with 13 bases spanning the gap. This CDR3 has 15 amino acids.